Here is one T cell receptor (beta chain) with its context. Repertoires were generated with immunoSEQ multiplex PCR, while TCRdb's copy carries only in-frame clones and drops some. This sample yields about 73,000 clones, of which more than 90% are seen a single time; approximately 4.4% belongs to the top ten. This specimen comes from a study of technical replicates of blood from a handful of donors. The CDR3 covers 15 residues. The germline V gene has CDR1 SGDLS and CDR2 YYNGEE. V gave up 0 bases and J gave up 6 bases; unmatched junction bases: 3. The sequence was obtained from a human donor in good health. Some clones in this sample may be carry-over from other donors' samples. J is TRBJ2-1 and V is TRBV9; 10 bases map to TRBD2. The source material was PBMCs. The CDR3 is CASSVASGSINEQFF. The CDR3 DNA is TGTGCCAGCAGCGTAGCTAGCGGGAGTATCAATGAGCAGTTCTTC. The whole variable domain, remainder taken from reference TRBV9 and TRBJ2-1, is DSGVTQTPKHLITATGQRVTLRCSPRSGDLSVYWYQQSLDQGLQFLIQYYNGEERAKGNILERFSAQQFPDLHSELNLSSLELGDSALYFCASSVASGSINEQFFGPGTRLTVL.